The rows below give T cell receptor beta chains drawn from one sample of a study of blood T cells in healthy people across ages. TCRdb independently ran MiXCR on the 5' RACE reads; one entry per CDR3 protein. The sample lists some 1.5 million distinct CDR3 sequences, 40% to 45% occurring once. Material: blood. Source of these receptors: a woman between 18 and 29 years old in good health. Each CDR3 is given with its conserved first and last residue. A D gene is named only where the DNA matches it firmly. The size of a clone is reported for some rows only, either as once, few or many, or as a class for expanded clones.

CDR3 DNA,CDR3 protein,clone size,V gene,D gene,J gene
TGCGCCAGCAGCCAAGTGGCTGCAGCTCTCGGAGGCTACACCTTC,CASSQVAAALGGYTF,few,TRBV4-1,NA,TRBJ1-2
TGCGCCAGCAACCAAGATAAGGGACAGACCTACGAGCAGTACTTC,CASNQDKGQTYEQYF,NA,TRBV4-1,TRBD1,TRBJ2-7
TGCGCCAGCAGCCATCTCTCCCACAATGAGCAGTTCTTC,CASSHLSHNEQFF,NA,TRBV4-1,NA,TRBJ2-1
TGTGCCAGCAGTTTATCCGGCGTTAGCTCGGGCTATGAGCAGTTCTTC,CASSLSGVSSGYEQFF,NA,TRBV27,NA,TRBJ2-1
TGTGCCAGCAGCGTAAACCCTGCCACAGGAAATTCACCCCTCCACTTT,CASSVNPATGNSPLHF,NA,TRBV9,NA,TRBJ1-6
TGTGCCAGCACCCGAGGGAGCGGGGGGTGGTACGAGCAGTACTTC,CASTRGSGGWYEQYF,NA,TRBV12-3/TRBV12-4,TRBD2,TRBJ2-7
TGTGCCAGCAGAGAGCGGGGGGCTAGCACAGATACGCAGTATTTT,CASRERGASTDTQYF,NA,TRBV6-2/TRBV6-3,TRBD2,TRBJ2-3
TGCAGCGTCCGGGAGGGACTCCTCCACGAGCAGTACTTC,CSVREGLLHEQYF,NA,TRBV29-1,TRBD2,TRBJ2-7
TGTGCCAGCAGCCAGACCGGGACAGGGGCGAACTATGGCTACACCTTC,CASSQTGTGANYGYTF,NA,TRBV14,TRBD1,TRBJ1-2
TGCAGTGCTAGCTTCAGACAGCACACAGATACGCAGTATTTT,CSASFRQHTDTQYF,many,TRBV20-1,NA,TRBJ2-3
TGCAGCGTTGAAGCCCCCGGGACAGGGGGCACTGAAGCTTTCTTT,CSVEAPGTGGTEAFF,NA,TRBV29-1,TRBD1,TRBJ1-1
TGTGCCAGCGGGCTAGCGGGCTCGGCCAGAGATACGCAGTATTTT,CASGLAGSARDTQYF,NA,TRBV7-2,TRBD2,TRBJ2-3
TGTGCCAGCAGGACGCGGAACACAGATACGCAGTATTTT,CASRTRNTDTQYF,few,TRBV12-3/TRBV12-4,NA,TRBJ2-3
TGTGCCACCAGCGAGTCGGGACATTACGAGCAGTACTTC,CATSESGHYEQYF,few,TRBV15,NA,TRBJ2-7
TGTGCCAGCAGTAATGGGAACAGCCAAGAGACCCAGTACTTC,CASSNGNSQETQYF,once,TRBV27,NA,TRBJ2-5
TGTGCCAGCAGCTATGGTTGGGACAGCTTATATGGCTACACCTTC,CASSYGWDSLYGYTF,NA,TRBV6-2/TRBV6-3,TRBD1,TRBJ1-2
TGCGCCAGCAGCCGGAGCCCCGGGCCAACCTACAATGAGCAGTTCTTC,CASSRSPGPTYNEQFF,NA,TRBV4-1,NA,TRBJ2-1
TGTGCCAGCAGTTTTCACCGGCGGGGCGGCTACACCTTC,CASSFHRRGGYTF,many,TRBV12-3/TRBV12-4,NA,TRBJ1-2
TGCGCCAGCAGTTCCGGGACAGGGACCTCCTACGAGCAGTACTTC,CASSSGTGTSYEQYF,many,TRBV4-1,TRBD1,TRBJ2-7
TGTGCCAGCAGTTTGCACGCGAACACTGAAGCTTTCTTT,CASSLHANTEAFF,few,TRBV27,NA,TRBJ1-1
TGTGCCAGCAGCCTCGGGACAGGTTTCCCGAATGAGCAGTTCTTC,CASSLGTGFPNEQFF,NA,TRBV14,TRBD1,TRBJ2-1